Presented here are 32 T cell receptor beta chains from one specimen sequenced in a study of CD8 T cells in Susac syndrome. Reverse transcription of 0.5 to 1 ug RNA was performed with random hexamers. Each CDR3 protein gets one entry after TCRdb re-called the immunoSEQ multiplex PCR reads with MiXCR. The sample includes hundreds of thousands of distinct CDR3 sequences, roughly 85% of them seen just once. The sequenced sample consisted of CD8+ T cells from PBMCs. These receptors came from a human donor with multiple sclerosis.

This chain joins TRBV6-6 and TRBJ2-1, with D perhaps matching TRBD2 (5 bases). V was shortened by 2 bases and J by 5 bases, with 10 bases between the two germline ends. The germline V gene encodes CDR1 MNHNY and CDR2 SVGAGI (reference sequence). CDR3 length: 14 residues. The CDR3 region is CASSYAGSDNEQFF. CDR3 nucleotide sequence: TGTGCCAGCAGTTACGCGGGTTCAGACAATGAGCAGTTCTTC.

This sequence joins TRBV27 and TRBJ1-4, with a possible D match to TRBD1 (5 bases). The CDR3 runs 15 residues. Germline lookup yields CDR1 MNHEY and CDR2 SMNVEV (reference sequence). V lost 10 bases and J 5 bases, leaving 20 bases between the germline ends. In DNA, the CDR3 is TGTGCCACCAGGGCCACCCCAAGATTCAATGAAAAACTGTTTTTT. It encodes CATRATPRFNEKLFF. Complete variable domain (other parts from reference TRBV27 and TRBJ1-4): EAQVTQNPRYLITVTGKKLTVTCSQNMNHEYMSWYRQDPGLGLRQIYYSMNVEVTDKGDVPEGYKVSRKEKRNFPLILESPSPNQTSLYFCATRATPRFNEKLFFGSGTQLSVL.

This chain uses TRBV28 with TRBJ1-1; 7 bases are shared with TRBD1. Germline assignment: CDR1 MDHEN and CDR2 SYDVKM. CDR3 length equals 14 residues. V dropped 5 bases and J dropped 4; count of bases not matched to a gene: 7. CDR3 in amino acids: CASSLTGLVTEAFF. Here the CDR3 DNA reads TGTGCCAGCAGTCTGACAGGGTTGGTCACTGAAGCTTTCTTT.

The genes are TRBV28 and TRBJ2-7, with D tentatively TRBD2 (5 bases). CDR1 is MDHEN, CDR2 SYDVKM, per germline. The CDR3 sequence is 12 residues long. V shed 6 bases and J shed 3 bases, with 9 bases lying between them. The CDR3 sequence is CASRDGDYEQYF. The DNA of the CDR3 is TGTGCCAGCAGGGACGGGGACTACGAGCAGTACTTC.

The chain uses TRBV4-3 and TRBJ1-2; D remains unclear. The CDR3 contains 15 residues. Per germline, CDR1 LGHNA and CDR2 YSLEER. Trimming removed 0 bases at V and 1 base at J, with 9 bases between. The chain's CDR3 is CASSQDSGGNYGYTF. CDR3 DNA sequence: TGCGCCAGCAGCCAAGATTCCGGCGGTAACTATGGCTACACCTTC.

The genes are TRBV5-6 and TRBJ1-2, with no clear D. The CDR3 consists of 16 residues. Germline CDR1 is SGHDT and CDR2 is YYEEEE. V lost 0 bases and J 4 bases, leaving 16 bases between the germline ends. The CDR3, as DNA: TGTGCCAGCAGCTTGGAGAGAAGGTCGGCCATCTATGGCTACACCTTC. Translating it yields CASSLERRSAIYGYTF.

The genes are TRBV28 and TRBJ2-1; the match to TRBD2 covers 11 bases. Per germline, CDR1 MDHEN and CDR2 SYDVKM. The CDR3 consists of 14 residues. The ends lost 8 bases at V and 5 bases at J; junction bases unmatched: 5. CDR3 nucleotide sequence: TGTGCCAGCTCGACTAGCGGGGACGACAATGAGCAGTTCTTC. Translated, it gives CASSTSGDDNEQFF.

This chain uses TRBV9 with TRBJ2-2; 11 positions agree with TRBD2. The CDR3 runs to 15 residues. The germline V gene has CDR1 SGDLS and CDR2 YYNGEE. With 4 bases clipped from V and 5 bases from J, the junction kept 4 bases outside the gene matches. The CDR3, as DNA: TGTGCCAGCAGCCCGGGACTAGCGGATACCGGGGAGCTGTTTTTT. This encodes CASSPGLADTGELFF.

This rearrangement joins TRBV7-9 to TRBJ2-1; 7 nucleotides line up with TRBD1. The V gene end was trimmed by 5 bases and the J gene end by 0 bases; junction bases not matched to a gene: 10. Germline V lookup: CDR1 SEHNR, CDR2 FQNEAQ (reference sequence). This CDR3 spans 17 amino acids. The CDR3 reads CASSTQTQGSSYNEQFF. CDR3 bases: TGTGCCAGCAGCACGCAAACACAGGGGTCCTCCTACAATGAGCAGTTCTTC.

The chain uses TRBV7-8 and TRBJ2-1; possible D gene TRBD2, 5 bases. Germline CDR1 reads SGHVS; CDR2 reads FQNEAQ. Between the trimmed V and J ends, which lost 8 bases and 1 base, there was a span of 12 bases. The CDR3 runs 14 residues. As DNA, the CDR3 is TGTGCCAGCTCCGGGATGGGGTCCTACAATGAGCAGTTCTTC. Amino acid sequence: CASSGMGSYNEQFF.

This chain joins TRBV10-3 and TRBJ1-1; D not resolved. The CDR3 extends over 13 amino acids. From germline, CDR1 is ENHRY and CDR2 SYGVKD. The germline V and J ends were trimmed by 7 bases and 4 bases, with 13 bases remaining between them. The CDR3 loop is CAIKRVLRTEAFF. The CDR3 bases are TGTGCCATCAAGAGGGTACTACGCACTGAAGCTTTCTTT.

The rearrangement uses TRBV2 and TRBJ1-4; D remains unclear. Trimming pared 8 bases from V and 5 bases from J, leaving 6 bases between. Germline V lookup: CDR1 SNHLY, CDR2 FYNNEI. The CDR3 spans 11 residues. CDR3 DNA sequence: TGTGCCAGCGGTAGGAATGAAAAACTGTTTTTT. Encoded protein: CASGRNEKLFF.

J is TRBJ2-7 and V is TRBV7-9; D remains ambiguous. Trimming pared 4 bases from V and 4 bases from J, leaving 11 bases between. The CDR3 is 13 residues long. Germline V gives CDR1 SEHNR, CDR2 FQNEAQ (reference sequence). Here the CDR3 DNA reads TGTGCCAGCAGCTCGAAGACACTTTACGAGCAGTACTTC. As protein: CASSSKTLYEQYF.

This clonotype appeared a single time. The chain recombines TRBV6-1 with TRBJ1-1, with D possibly being TRBD1 (5 bases). This CDR3 is built from 12 residues. The V gene's germline CDR1 is MNHNS and CDR2 SASEGT. The V end was cut by 11 bases, the J end by 5 bases, with 15 bases between. The CDR3 DNA reads as TGTGCCGGTCGGGACCTCTCGACTGAAGCTTTCTTT. Translation gives CAGRDLSTEAFF.

As DNA, the CDR3 is TGTGCCAGCAGCCCCGGGACTCCGCGCGAGCAGTACTTC. Protein sequence: CASSPGTPREQYF. The gene calls are TRBV13 and TRBJ2-7, with a possible D match to TRBD2 (6 bases). Germline V gene sequence: CDR1 PRHDT, CDR2 FYEKMQ (reference sequence). The CDR3 loop spans 13 amino acids. V was shortened by 5 bases and J by 6 bases, with 14 bases between the two germline ends.

The rearrangement joins TRBV6-1 to TRBJ2-7, with D maybe TRBD2 (6 bases). The CDR3 runs 13 residues. The ends were cut back, 8 bases at V and 3 bases at J, with 14 bases in the middle. The germline V gene has CDR1 MNHNS and CDR2 SASEGT. The CDR3 region is CASGLGLIYEQYF. In DNA form, the CDR3 reads TGTGCCAGCGGCCTGGGACTGATCTACGAGCAGTACTTC.

In this sample, this clonotype turned up a few times. The genes are TRBV10-3 and TRBJ2-7, with 10 bases matching TRBD2. The CDR3 totals 14 residues. J gave up 5 bases and V 3 bases, and 4 bases lay outside the gene matches. CDR1 is ENHRY, CDR2 SYGVKD, per germline. DNA for the CDR3: TGTGCCATCAGTGAACTAGCGGGAAACAACGAGCAGTACTTC. Its translation: CAISELAGNNEQYF.

This chain uses TRBV7-9 with TRBJ1-2; tentatively, D is TRBD1 (6 bases). Germline V gene lookup returns CDR1 SEHNR and CDR2 FQNEAQ (reference sequence). V lost 5 bases and J lost 2, with 21 bases in between. The CDR3 consists of 17 residues. The CDR3, as DNA: TGTGCCAGCAGCGGCCCCAGGCAGCTACAGGGAAACTATGGCTACACCTTC. Protein: CASSGPRQLQGNYGYTF.

The genes are TRBV4-3 and TRBJ2-3; no reliable D call. V was shortened by 1 base and J by 1 base, with 12 bases between the two germline ends. Germline V lookup: CDR1 LGHNA, CDR2 YSLEER. CDR3 length: 16 residues. The CDR3, as DNA: TGCGCCAGCAGCCAAGCGTGGTTCCCGCGCACAGATACGCAGTATTTT. Its protein is CASSQAWFPRTDTQYF.

This chain links TRBV27 with TRBJ2-7; perhaps TRBD2 as D (6 bases). Deletions cut 3 bases from V and 0 bases from J, with 9 bases between. This CDR3 comprises 14 residues. Germline CDR1 is MNHEY and CDR2 is SMNVEV (reference sequence). CDR3 region: CASSFAGYSYEQYF. The CDR3 nucleotides are TGTGCCAGCAGTTTCGCGGGATACTCCTACGAGCAGTACTTC.

This chain connects TRBV19 to TRBJ1-5; no clear D gene. The CDR3 has 18 residues. Germline V gene sequence: CDR1 LNHDA, CDR2 SQIVND (reference sequence). Deletions cut 2 bases from V and 3 bases from J, with 20 bases between. The CDR3 region is CASSISVRMTADNQPQHF. As DNA, the CDR3 is TGTGCCAGTAGTATAAGCGTTAGGATGACGGCCGACAATCAGCCCCAGCATTTT.

The CDR3 reads CASREAVMNTEAFF. CDR3 nucleotide sequence: TGTGCCAGCAGGGAAGCGGTAATGAACACTGAAGCTTTCTTT. The J gene is TRBJ1-1, the V gene TRBV5-8; D not certain. Germline CDR1 reads SGHTS; CDR2 reads YDEGEE. V was clipped by 5 bases and J by 0 bases, with 11 bases between them. This CDR3 region has 14 residues.

This chain uses TRBV6-5 with TRBJ2-7; TRBD1 aligns across 8 bases. The ends lost 5 bases at V and 4 bases at J; junction bases unmatched: 10. Per the germline V gene, CDR1 is MNHEY and CDR2 is SVGAGI. This CDR3 spans 15 amino acids. CDR3 loop: CASSLTRTGRYEQYF. CDR3 DNA sequence: TGTGCCAGCAGTCTTACCCGGACAGGGAGGTACGAGCAGTACTTC.

This sequence joins TRBV7-9 and TRBJ1-2; weak D call: TRBD1 (5 bases). Trimming cost V 5 bases and J 7 bases, with 11 bases left between them. Germline lookup yields CDR1 SEHNR and CDR2 FQNEAQ (reference sequence). This CDR3 is 12 amino acids long. CDR3 loop: CASSGSGFGYTF. CDR3 DNA: TGTGCCAGCAGCGGGTCAGGGTTTGGCTACACCTTC. Combining the CDR3 with reference TRBV7-9 and TRBJ1-2 gives the whole variable domain DTGVSQNPRHKITKRGQNVTFRCDPISEHNRLYWYRQTLGQGPEFLTYFQNEAQLEKSRLLSDRFSAERPKGSFSTLEIQRTEQGDSAMYLCASSGSGFGYTFGSGTRLTVV.

V gene TRBV28 combines with J gene TRBJ1-1; 8 positions agree with TRBD1. The V gene end was trimmed by 6 bases and the J gene end by 0 bases; junction bases not matched to a gene: 3. The CDR3 consists of 14 residues. Germline V gene lookup returns CDR1 MDHEN and CDR2 SYDVKM. The DNA of the CDR3 is TGTGCCAGCAGCGGACAGGGCCTGAACACTGAAGCTTTCTTT. Protein: CASSGQGLNTEAFF.

The V gene is TRBV27, the J gene TRBJ1-3, with 7 bases matching TRBD1. CDR1 MNHEY and CDR2 SMNVEV come from the germline V gene (reference sequence). This CDR3 has 18 amino acids. V dropped 4 bases and J dropped 0; count of bases not matched to a gene: 12. The DNA of the CDR3 is TGTGCCAGCAGTTCCCTCCCAGGGACAGACGACTCTGGAAACACCATATATTTT. It encodes CASSSLPGTDDSGNTIYF.

This chain connects TRBV7-9 to TRBJ1-5; D gene unclear. This CDR3 spans 12 amino acids. The ends were cut back, 4 bases at V and 7 bases at J, with 8 bases in the middle. CDR1 is SEHNR, CDR2 FQNEAQ, per germline (reference sequence). The CDR3 sequence: CASSSMSQPQHF. Here the CDR3 DNA reads TGTGCCAGCAGCTCCATGTCGCAGCCCCAGCATTTT.

This clonotype has only a few counts. The V call is TRBV3-1, the J call TRBJ2-7, with D perhaps TRBD1 (5 bases). Trimming left V 2 bases short and J 6 bases short, with 20 bases between. There are 16 residues in the CDR3. CDR1 and CDR2 from the germline V gene are LGHDT and YNNKEL (reference sequence). For the CDR3, the DNA is TGTGCCAGCAGCCAAATAAGGACATCGCTCCCCATCGAGCAGTACTTC. Translation: CASSQIRTSLPIEQYF.

The sample holds one count of this clonotype. This rearrangement joins TRBV6-6 to TRBJ2-1, with 9 bases that match TRBD1. Germline V lookup: CDR1 MNHNY, CDR2 SVGAGI (reference sequence). The trim removed 0 bases at V and 6 bases at J, leaving 6 bases unmatched. The CDR3 length is 16 residues. The CDR3: CASSYSRTGVGNEQFF. DNA of the CDR3: TGTGCCAGCAGTTACTCGCGGACAGGGGTTGGCAATGAGCAGTTCTTC.

The rearrangement links TRBV15 to TRBJ1-5; D might be TRBD1 (6 bases). V was shortened by 5 bases and J by 0 bases, with 11 bases between the two germline ends. Germline CDR1 reads LNHNV; CDR2 reads YYDKDF (reference sequence). The CDR3 is 15 residues long. The CDR3 reads CATSHGQYSNQPQHF. The CDR3 region has the DNA TGTGCCACCAGCCATGGACAGTATAGCAATCAGCCCCAGCATTTT.

This chain connects TRBV27 to TRBJ2-1, with 11 bases that match TRBD2. The CDR3 has 21 amino acids. Germline V CDR1 and CDR2: MNHEY, SMNVEV (reference sequence). V gave up 6 bases and J gave up 4 bases; unmatched junction bases: 23. DNA of the CDR3: TGTGCCAGCAGCCCTTGTCGATCCGGGACTAGCGGTGGAGGGGGTTACAATGAGCAGTTCTTC. As protein: CASSPCRSGTSGGGGYNEQFF.

The chain carries TRBV20-1 and TRBJ1-2; D is perhaps TRBD1 (6 bases). The CDR3 is made up of 12 amino acids. V shed 6 bases and J shed 10 bases, with 18 bases lying between them. Looked up from germline, CDR1 is DFQATT and CDR2 is SNEGSKA (reference sequence). In DNA, the CDR3 is TGCAGTGCGCCGGACAGCCCGCCGGACTACACCTTC. It yields the protein CSAPDSPPDYTF.